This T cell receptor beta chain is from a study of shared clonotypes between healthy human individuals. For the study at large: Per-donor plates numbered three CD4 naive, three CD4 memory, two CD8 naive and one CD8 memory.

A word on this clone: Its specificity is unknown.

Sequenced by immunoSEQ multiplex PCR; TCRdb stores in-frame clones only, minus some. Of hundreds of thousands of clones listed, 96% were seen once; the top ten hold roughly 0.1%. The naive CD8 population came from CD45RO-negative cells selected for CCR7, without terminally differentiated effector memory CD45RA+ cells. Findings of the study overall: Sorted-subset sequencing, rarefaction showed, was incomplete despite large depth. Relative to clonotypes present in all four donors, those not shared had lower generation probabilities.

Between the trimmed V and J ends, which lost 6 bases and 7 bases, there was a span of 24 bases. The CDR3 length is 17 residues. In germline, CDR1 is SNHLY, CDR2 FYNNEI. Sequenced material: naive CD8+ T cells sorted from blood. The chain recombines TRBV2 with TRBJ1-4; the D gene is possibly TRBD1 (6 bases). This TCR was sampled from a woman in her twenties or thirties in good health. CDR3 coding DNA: TGTGCCAGCAGCTTTGGCACTGAGGGGGGGCAGGGTGAAAAACTGTTTTTT. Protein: CASSFGTEGGQGEKLFF. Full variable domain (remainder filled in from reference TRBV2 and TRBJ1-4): EPEVTQTPSHQVTQMGQEVILRCVPISNHLYFYWYRQILGQKVEFLVSFYNNEISEKSEIFDDQFSVERPDGSNFTLKIRSTKLEDSAMYFCASSFGTEGGQGEKLFFGSGTQLSVL.